This TCR beta chain was documented in a study of T cell clones after liver transplantation. About the research overall: Patients counted as tolerant after at least one year off all immunosuppression, enzymes not exceeding twice normal.

Notes on this clone: The antigen remains unidentified.

The CDR3 sequence is 17 residues long. Trimming shortened V by 3 bases and J by 1 base, and 18 bases separated the two germline ends. Germline V CDR1 and CDR2: ENHRY, SYGVKD. Study-level results: Circulating graft-donor-reactive CD4 TCRbeta sequences fell significantly post-transplant in most of the 8 subjects.

TCRdb's copy holds only in-frame clones and misses some; the assay was immunoSEQ multiplex PCR. This sample has approximately 100,000 clones, with approximately 85% found just once. The sequenced sample was CD4+ T cells from blood, obtained before liver transplant. The receptor was isolated from a human donor who received a liver transplant. The V call is TRBV10-3, the J call TRBJ1-1; TRBD1 might be the D (5 bases). CDR3 DNA: TGTGCCATCAGTGATAGTTTGGGGACGGACAAGAACACTGAAGCTTTCTTT. Its protein product is CAISDSLGTDKNTEAFF.